This entry lists 22 T cell receptor beta chains sequenced from one sample in a study of blood T cell repertoires in COVID-19. This table comes from immunoSEQ multiplex PCR, and its TCRdb copy is limited to in-frame clones, with some not included. The sample has hundreds of thousands of clones; 82% are singletons. The specimen was peripheral blood. Source of these receptors: a woman older than 75 with acute or convalescent COVID-19.

The chain recombines TRBV4-2 with TRBJ2-1, with 7 bases identical to TRBD2. CDR3 length equals 19 residues. V dropped 0 bases and J dropped 8; count of bases not matched to a gene: 19. Looked up from germline, CDR1 is LGHNA and CDR2 is YNFKEQ. The CDR3 loop reads CASSQDLTGTTSEYDEQFF. The CDR3, as DNA: TGTGCCAGCAGCCAAGATCTCACTGGGACTACTTCAGAGTATGATGAGCAGTTCTTC.

The chain is built from TRBV4-1 and TRBJ1-3, with D unclear. CDR1 MGHRA and CDR2 YSYEKL come from the germline V gene. Trimming removed 2 bases at V and 1 base at J, with 12 bases between. The CDR3 is made up of 16 amino acids. The CDR3 loop reads CASSQSEVLSGNTIYF. The CDR3 bases are TGCGCCAGCAGCCAAAGTGAGGTTCTTTCTGGAAACACCATATATTTT.

The chain joins TRBV5-5 to TRBJ1-6, with 7 bases lining up with TRBD1. Germline CDR1 SGHKS, CDR2 YYEKEE (reference sequence). The CDR3 is made up of 17 amino acids. V was clipped by 5 bases and J by 0 bases; unmatched bases: 8. The CDR3 region is CASSKGQPSSYNSPLHF. DNA of the CDR3: TGTGCCAGCAGTAAGGGACAGCCGAGCTCCTATAATTCACCCCTCCACTTT.

This chain links TRBV27 with TRBJ1-5; no reliable D call. The V gene's germline CDR1 is MNHEY and CDR2 SMNVEV (reference sequence). V lost 5 bases to trimming and J lost 0 bases, with 11 bases between them. CDR3 length: 15 residues. CDR3: CASSRGTDSNQPQHF. CDR3 in DNA: TGTGCCAGCAGTCGCGGAACTGATAGCAATCAGCCCCAGCATTTT.

V gene TRBV5-4 combines with J gene TRBJ2-7; perhaps TRBD1 as D (6 bases). CDR3 size: 13 residues. The germline gives CDR1 SGHNT, CDR2 YYREEE (reference sequence). The V end lost 3 bases, the J end lost 6 bases, and 13 bases lay between the germline ends. The CDR3 is CASSSPLGAEQYF. The CDR3, as DNA: TGTGCCAGCAGCTCCCCCTTGGGGGCCGAGCAGTACTTC.

This clone has just one count. This rearrangement joins TRBV25-1 to TRBJ1-4, with 8 bases that match TRBD1. Per germline, CDR1 MGHDK and CDR2 SYGVNS. After removal of 3 bases from V and 0 bases from J, the junction contained 3 bases not matched to a gene. The CDR3 has 16 residues. CDR3 sequence: CASSDQGAATNEKLFF. The DNA of the CDR3 is TGTGCCAGCAGTGATCAGGGGGCGGCAACTAATGAAAAACTGTTTTTT. Full variable domain (missing parts from reference TRBV25-1 and TRBJ1-4): EADIYQTPRYLVIGTGKKITLECSQTMGHDKMYWYQQDPGMELHLIHYSYGVNSTEKGDLSSESTVSRIRTEHFPLTLESARPSHTSQYLCASSDQGAATNEKLFFGSGTQLSVL.

The rearrangement links TRBV28 to TRBJ2-7; 8 nucleotides align to TRBD2. J was trimmed by 1 base and V by 10 bases; bases with no gene match: 9. The CDR3 contains 14 residues. Germline V gives CDR1 MDHEN, CDR2 SYDVKM. As DNA, the CDR3 is TGTGCCACCTCTGGAGCGGGGGTTTCCTACGAGCAGTACTTC. Translation gives CATSGAGVSYEQYF.

The chain combines TRBV14 with TRBJ2-7; 9 nucleotides line up with TRBD1. Germline V gene sequence: CDR1 SGHDN, CDR2 FVKESK. V lost 3 bases, J lost 5 bases, and 5 bases stayed unmatched. This CDR3 region has 14 residues. The CDR3 region has the DNA TGTGCCAGCAGCCAGTGGGACAGGGACCACGAGCAGTACTTC. This encodes CASSQWDRDHEQYF.

V gene TRBV12-3 or TRBV12-4 combines with J gene TRBJ2-2; TRBD1 might be the D (5 bases). Trimming removed 7 bases at V and 3 bases at J, with 9 bases between. There are 13 residues in the CDR3. CDR3 in amino acids: CASTRQHTGELFF. The CDR3 bases are TGTGCCAGCACCCGACAGCACACCGGGGAGCTGTTTTTT.

V and J are TRBV7-2 and TRBJ2-7; 12 nucleotides line up with TRBD2. CDR1 and CDR2 (germline): SGHTA, FQGNSA. J gave up 3 bases and V 0 bases, and 12 bases lay outside the gene matches. This CDR3 contains 19 residues. As DNA, the CDR3 is TGTGCCAGCAGCTTAGCTCTGGGGAAACTAGCGGGAGGACTCTACGAGCAGTACTTC. Translating gives CASSLALGKLAGGLYEQYF.

V and J are TRBV19 and TRBJ2-3, with D maybe TRBD2 (5 bases). Germline loops: CDR1 LNHDA, CDR2 SQIVND (reference sequence). This CDR3 is 14 amino acids long. Deletions cut 4 bases from V and 9 bases from J, with 17 bases between. CDR3 bases: TGTGCCAGTAGTAGGGCCGACGAAAGGAGGACGCAGTATTTT. Protein: CASSRADERRTQYF.

The CDR3 loop is CASSLAGQGVSPLHF. The CDR3 bases are TGCGCCAGCAGCTTGGCGGGACAGGGGGTTTCACCCCTCCACTTT. This chain links TRBV5-1 with TRBJ1-6; TRBD1 matches 11 bases. The V segment lost 0 bases and the J segment 9 bases; nucleotides outside the gene matches: 2. CDR3 length equals 15 residues. Germline lookup yields CDR1 SGHRS and CDR2 YFSETQ.

The rearrangement joins TRBV6-6 to TRBJ1-1; D remains ambiguous. V dropped 0 bases and J dropped 1 base, with 3 bases sitting between them. This CDR3 has 13 residues. Germline V gene sequence: CDR1 MNHNY, CDR2 SVGAGI (reference sequence). DNA of the CDR3: TGTGCCAGCAGTTACTCCCAGAACACTGAAGCTTTCTTT. Its protein is CASSYSQNTEAFF.

This clone was seen a few times. The CDR3 sequence: CASSFQQGSQPQHF. In DNA, the CDR3 is TGTGCCAGCAGTTTCCAACAGGGGAGTCAGCCCCAGCATTTT. The J gene is TRBJ1-5, the V gene TRBV6-2 or TRBV6-3; TRBD1 aligns across 7 bases. CDR3 length: 14 amino acids. With 4 bases clipped from V and 6 bases from J, the junction kept 6 bases outside the gene matches. From germline, CDR1 is MNHEY and CDR2 SVGEGT.

The chain's CDR3 is CASSPGATNEKLFF. In DNA, the CDR3 is TGTGCCAGCAGCCCAGGGGCAACTAATGAAAAACTGTTTTTT. This chain joins TRBV7-9 and TRBJ1-4, with a tentative D call TRBD1 (6 bases). V gave up 5 bases and J gave up 0 bases, with 7 bases separating them. Germline V gives CDR1 SEHNR, CDR2 FQNEAQ (reference sequence). CDR3 length: 14 residues.

The V gene is TRBV18, the J gene TRBJ2-1, with D maybe TRBD1 (6 bases). The germline CDR1 and CDR2 sequences are KGHSH and LQKENI. The CDR3 loop spans 16 amino acids. The V end was cut by 4 bases, the J end by 4 bases, with 17 bases between. CDR3 sequence reads: CASSHPPDRLYNEQFF. The CDR3 coding sequence is TGTGCCAGCTCACATCCGCCCGACAGGCTTTACAATGAGCAGTTCTTC.

The chain employs TRBV5-1 and TRBJ1-1; 8 bases line up with TRBD1. CDR1 is SGHRS, CDR2 YFSETQ, per germline. With V trimmed by 2 bases and J by 2 bases, 5 bases remained unmatched. This CDR3 comprises 15 residues. CDR3 nucleotide sequence: TGCGCCAGCAGCTTCAGGGGGCAAGTAAACACTGAAGCTTTCTTT. It is translated as CASSFRGQVNTEAFF.

A remark on this clone: The same CDR3 also results from other DNA sequences found in this sample. This chain connects TRBV6-5 to TRBJ2-3; TRBD1 agrees at 9 bases. The germline CDR1 and CDR2 sequences are MNHEY and SVGAGI. The V and J ends lost 8 bases and 6 bases, in that order; junction bases with no gene match: 3. The CDR3 spans 12 residues. CDR3 nucleotide sequence: TGTGCCAGCCGGACAGGGGCTGATACGCAGTATTTT. It is translated as CASRTGADTQYF.

V usage is TRBV7-6 and J usage is TRBJ1-6; TRBD1 aligns across 8 bases. This CDR3 has 15 amino acids. The germline V gene encodes CDR1 SGHVS and CDR2 FNYEAQ. V gave up 5 bases and J gave up 6 bases; unmatched junction bases: 6. The DNA of the CDR3 is TGTGCCAGCAGCCCCCGACAGGGGATTAATTCACCCCTCCACTTT. Protein: CASSPRQGINSPLHF.

This chain joins TRBV24-1 and TRBJ1-2; D gene unclear. Trimming pared 4 bases from V and 6 bases from J, leaving 14 bases between. In germline, CDR1 is KGHDR, CDR2 SFDVKD. This CDR3 comprises 14 residues. This chain's CDR3 is CATSDPGRSDGYTF. The DNA for the CDR3 is TGTGCCACCAGTGACCCCGGGAGGTCTGATGGCTACACCTTC.

The J gene is TRBJ1-2, the V gene TRBV5-1, with D uncertain. With 0 bases removed from V and 4 bases from J, the gap between germline ends came to 7 bases. Germline lookup yields CDR1 SGHRS and CDR2 YFSETQ. The CDR3 is made up of 13 amino acids. CDR3 coding DNA: TGCGCCAGCAGCTTGGGGGAGGGCTATGGCTACACCTTC. The encoded protein is CASSLGEGYGYTF.

V is TRBV7-8 and J is TRBJ1-5, with 11 bases matching TRBD1. This CDR3 has 16 amino acids. V lost 3 bases, J lost 6 bases, and 7 bases stayed unmatched. Germline assignment: CDR1 SGHVS and CDR2 FQNEAQ. CDR3 bases: TGTGCCAGCAGCTTGGTGGGACAGGGGGTCGGTCAGCCCCAGCATTTT. Protein: CASSLVGQGVGQPQHF.